This record concerns one T cell receptor beta chain sequence. The data originate from a study of glioma-infiltrating T cells after dendritic cell vaccination. Some clones are missing from TCRdb's copy, which holds only in-frame ones; the method was immunoSEQ multiplex PCR. The sample carries some 58,000 clones, over 75% recorded once. Time point meaning: after dendritic cell vaccination, including at tumor progression/relapse. PBMC sampling occurred before vaccination, two weeks after the third dose, and at progression. Germline-derived CDR1 and CDR2 are SGDLS and YYNGEE. Germline trimming cut 4 bases from V and 7 bases from J; bases unmatched to any gene: 8. This CDR3 spans 16 amino acids.

Sequenced material: blood, taken after dendritic cell vaccination. This chain uses TRBV9 with TRBJ2-7, with 16 bases lining up with TRBD2. The TCR comes from a human donor with glioblastoma. The CDR3 nucleotides read TGTGCCAGCAGCCTCGGGACTAGCGGGGGGGCCGGGGAGCAGTACTTC. It specifies CASSLGTSGGAGEQYF.